A single T cell receptor beta chain is shown here with its context. Per the original methods: Filtering differed for immunoSEQ, which gave only junction sequences without quality scores. Repertoires were generated with immunoSEQ multiplex PCR, while TCRdb's copy carries only in-frame clones and drops some. D and trimming were read from the DNA, whereas the V and J calls and clone size are those reported in that table. The repertoire holds about 600,000 clones, roughly 98% seen once, with 0.3% in the top ten. The naive CD8 fraction comprised CD45RO-negative cells positively selected for CCR7 and excluded terminally differentiated effector memory CD45RA+ cells. The entry originates in a study of shared clonotypes between healthy human individuals. CDR1 and CDR2 from the germline V gene are SGHAT and FQNNGV. CDR3 length: 15 amino acids. V shed 5 bases and J 4 bases; nucleotides not matched to a gene: 10.

The sequenced sample consisted of naive CD8+ T cells sorted from blood. The chain uses TRBV11-2 and TRBJ2-5; 7 nucleotides line up with TRBD1. The clonotype originates from a man aged 25 to 45 in good health. The chain's CDR3 is CASSPGQGVRETQYF. The CDR3, as DNA: TGTGCCAGCAGCCCGGGGCAGGGGGTAAGAGAGACCCAGTACTTC.